The clone carrying this TCR beta chain was observed many times. As yet, its antigen is unknown. This library used around 0.4 ug RNA and molecular barcoded adaptors spanning alpha/delta and beta/gamma chains. TCRdb reprocessed the reads with MiXCR, giving one entry per CDR3 protein. The data show about 47,000 distinct CDR3 sequences, with roughly 12% seen just once and 13% to 15% held by the top ten. These data are taken from a study of read filtering for tumor transcriptome and immune sequencing. Overall study context: TCR-mapped reads were about 3.5 to 11 million with IR-seq versus about 75 to 1,400 with RNA-seq. Study conclusions and caveats: Without single-read clonotypes, shared clonotype proportions correlated more between IR-seq and RNA-seq.

Material for sequencing was a population of CD138-negative cells sorted from bone marrow. This clonotype originated in a donor aged 40 or older with multiple myeloma.

The CDR3 loop reads CASAHGRSYNEQFF. CDR3 DNA: TGTGCCAGCGCTCACGGACGGTCCTACAATGAGCAGTTCTTC. The gene calls are TRBV19 and TRBJ2-1; D gene unclear. The V gene lost 9 bases and the J gene lost 1 base, with 13 bases spanning the gap. The CDR3 is 14 amino acids. CDR1 and CDR2 from the germline V gene are LNHDA and SQIVND (reference sequence).